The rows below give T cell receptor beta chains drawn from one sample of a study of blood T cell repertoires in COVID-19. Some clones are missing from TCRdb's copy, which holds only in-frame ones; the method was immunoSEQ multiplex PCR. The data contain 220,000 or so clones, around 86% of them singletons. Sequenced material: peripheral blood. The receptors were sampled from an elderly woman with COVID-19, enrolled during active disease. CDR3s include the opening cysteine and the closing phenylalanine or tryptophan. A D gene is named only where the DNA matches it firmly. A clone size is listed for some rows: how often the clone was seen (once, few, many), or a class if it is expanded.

CASTKRDRGNTEAFF TGTGCCAGCACCAAGAGGGACAGGGGAAACACTGAAGCTTTCTTT TRBV6-5 TRBD1 TRBJ1-1 NA 15
CASSSFSSSYEQYF TGTGCCAGCAGCTCCTTCTCGAGCTCCTACGAGCAGTACTTC TRBV5-4 NA TRBJ2-7 NA 14
CASSIVERGTYEQYF TGTGCCAGTAGTATAGTAGAGCGAGGTACCTACGAGCAGTACTTC TRBV19 NA TRBJ2-7 once 15
CASSLYGGAPGELFF TGTGCCAGCAGCTTATACGGGGGGGCCCCCGGGGAGCTGTTTTTT TRBV7-3 TRBD2 TRBJ2-2 NA 15
CASSYPITVEDGYTF TGTGCCAGCAGTTACCCCATTACAGTGGAGGATGGCTACACCTTC TRBV6-6 NA TRBJ1-2 NA 15
CSGTGLAGVNEQFF TGCAGCGGGACGGGACTAGCGGGAGTTAATGAGCAGTTCTTC TRBV29-1 TRBD2 TRBJ2-1 NA 14
CAWSSGISTSTNEKLFF TGTGCCTGGAGCTCAGGGATTAGTACCTCAACTAATGAAAAACTGTTTTTT TRBV30 NA TRBJ1-4 once 17
CASSGTGKKYYGYTF TGTGCCAGCAGCGGGACAGGGAAGAAGTACTATGGCTACACCTTC TRBV9 TRBD1 TRBJ1-2 NA 15
CASSVGQGVETQYF TGTGCCAGCAGCGTAGGTCAGGGTGTAGAGACCCAGTACTTC TRBV9 NA TRBJ2-5 NA 14
CASSVFDRDLYF TGTGCCAGCAGCGTATTCGACAGGGATCTTTATTTT TRBV5-6 TRBD1 TRBJ1-3 few 12
CASSQGLDRGGGYTF TGTGCCAGCAGCCAAGGACTTGACAGGGGAGGTGGCTACACCTTC TRBV3-1/TRBV3-2 TRBD1 TRBJ1-2 once 15
CASSPRPSSYEQYF TGTGCCAGCAGCCCACGACCTAGCTCCTACGAGCAGTACTTC TRBV7-9 NA TRBJ2-7 NA 14
CASRLEQGANEQFF TGTGCCAGCAGGTTAGAACAGGGGGCCAATGAGCAGTTCTTC TRBV11-2 TRBD1 TRBJ2-1 NA 14
CASSFDFNLQPQHF TGTGCCAGCAGCTTCGACTTCAATCTTCAGCCCCAGCATTTT TRBV7-2 NA TRBJ1-5 NA 14
CASSQRRPGQGARGTGELFF TGTGCCAGCAGCCAACGACGACCGGGACAGGGGGCGCGTGGCACCGGGGAGCTGTTTTTT TRBV14 TRBD1 TRBJ2-2 NA 20
CLDRVHTEAFF TGTCTCGACAGGGTCCACACTGAAGCTTTCTTT TRBV10-3 TRBD1 TRBJ1-1 NA 11
CASSQGPIGRGVGTEAFF TGCGCCAGCAGCCAAGGCCCTATTGGTCGGGGGGTGGGCACTGAAGCTTTCTTT TRBV4-1 NA TRBJ1-1 NA 18